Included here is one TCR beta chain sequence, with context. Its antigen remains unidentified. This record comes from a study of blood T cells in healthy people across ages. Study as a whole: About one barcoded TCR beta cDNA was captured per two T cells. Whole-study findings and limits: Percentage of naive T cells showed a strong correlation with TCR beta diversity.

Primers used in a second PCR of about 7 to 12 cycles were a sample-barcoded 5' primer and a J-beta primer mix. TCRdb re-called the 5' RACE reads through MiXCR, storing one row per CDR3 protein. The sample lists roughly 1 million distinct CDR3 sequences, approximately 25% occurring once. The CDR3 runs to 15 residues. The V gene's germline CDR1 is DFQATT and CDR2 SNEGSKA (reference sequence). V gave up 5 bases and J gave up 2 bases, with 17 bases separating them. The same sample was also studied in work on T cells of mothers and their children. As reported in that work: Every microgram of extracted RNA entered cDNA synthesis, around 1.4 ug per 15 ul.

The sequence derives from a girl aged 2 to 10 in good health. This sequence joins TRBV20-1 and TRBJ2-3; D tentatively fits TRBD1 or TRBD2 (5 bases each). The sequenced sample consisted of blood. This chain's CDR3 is CSAERLWGFTDTQYF. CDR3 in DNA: TGCAGTGCTGAAAGGCTCTGGGGGTTCACAGATACGCAGTATTTT.